Presented here are 3 T cell receptor beta chains from one specimen sequenced in a study of vaccination effects on CD4 cells after COVID-19. Sequencing in the ViraFEST assay came after antigen-specific CD4+ T cells had been expanded with viral peptide pools, which were used to stimulate PBMC. The culture ran for less than 12 days, and then CD4+ T cells were isolated. Each participant was administered two doses of either the BNT162b2 or the mRNA-1273 vaccine. These receptors are not linked to any known antigen. Produced via immunoSEQ multiplex PCR; TCRdb's table is partial and in-frame only. This sample has some 23,000 clones, with around 70% found just once. This specimen was CD4+ T cells from PBMCs cultured with SARS-CoV-2 spike peptides, taken after COVID-19 vaccination. These receptors all stem from a human donor who received a COVID-19 vaccine.

The chain uses TRBV6-5 and TRBJ1-5; the D gene is possibly TRBD1 (5 bases). Germline V gene lookup returns CDR1 MNHEY and CDR2 SVGAGI. V was pared by 6 bases and J by 2 bases, with 14 bases between. The CDR3 has 15 residues. CDR3 residues: CASRKGRVGNQPQHF. The CDR3 nucleotides are TGTGCCAGCAGAAAGGGCAGGGTGGGCAATCAGCCCCAGCATTTT.

The sample holds a few counts of this clone. The chain employs TRBV6-1 and TRBJ2-7; D remains unclear. The CDR3 runs to 11 residues. Trimming cost V 3 bases and J 7 bases, with 7 bases left between them. Looked up from germline, CDR1 is MNHNS and CDR2 is SASEGT. The CDR3 coding sequence is TGTGCCAGCAGTGACCATCTTGAGCAGTACTTC. Translating it yields CASSDHLEQYF.

This sequence joins TRBV4-2 and TRBJ1-2, with 7 bases lining up with TRBD1. The CDR3 loop spans 14 amino acids. The V and J ends lost 6 bases and 6 bases, in that order; junction bases with no gene match: 10. The germline CDR1 and CDR2 sequences are LGHNA and YNFKEQ. The CDR3 spells CASRSIQGRDGYTF. The CDR3 bases are TGTGCCAGCAGAAGTATACAGGGGAGGGATGGCTACACCTTC.